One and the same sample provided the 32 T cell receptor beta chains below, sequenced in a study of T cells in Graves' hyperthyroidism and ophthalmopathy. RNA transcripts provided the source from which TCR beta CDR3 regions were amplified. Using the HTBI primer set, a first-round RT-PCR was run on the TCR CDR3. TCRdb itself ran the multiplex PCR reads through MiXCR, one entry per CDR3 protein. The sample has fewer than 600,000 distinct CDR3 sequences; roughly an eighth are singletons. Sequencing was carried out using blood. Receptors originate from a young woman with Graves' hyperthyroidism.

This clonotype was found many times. In nucleotides, the CDR3 is TGTGCCAGCAGTCGCAGAGACAGGGTGGGCGAGCAGTACTTC. As protein: CASSRRDRVGEQYF. The chain uses TRBV12-3 or TRBV12-4 and TRBJ2-7, with 7 positions matching TRBD1. After removal of 5 bases from V and 6 bases from J, the junction contained 10 bases not matched to a gene. This CDR3 is 14 amino acids long.

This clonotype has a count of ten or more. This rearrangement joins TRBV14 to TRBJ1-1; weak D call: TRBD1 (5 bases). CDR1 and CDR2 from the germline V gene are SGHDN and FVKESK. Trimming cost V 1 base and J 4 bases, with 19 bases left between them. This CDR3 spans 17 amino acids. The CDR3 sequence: CASSQVLASYGGTEAFF. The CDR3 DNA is TGTGCCAGCAGCCAAGTCCTGGCCTCTTACGGGGGCACTGAAGCTTTCTTT. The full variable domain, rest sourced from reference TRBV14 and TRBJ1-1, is EAGVTQFPSHSVIEKGQTVTLRCDPISGHDNLYWYRRVMGKEIKFLLHFVKESKQDESGMPNNRFLAERTGGTYSTLKVQPAELEDSGVYFCASSQVLASYGGTEAFFGQGTRLTVV.

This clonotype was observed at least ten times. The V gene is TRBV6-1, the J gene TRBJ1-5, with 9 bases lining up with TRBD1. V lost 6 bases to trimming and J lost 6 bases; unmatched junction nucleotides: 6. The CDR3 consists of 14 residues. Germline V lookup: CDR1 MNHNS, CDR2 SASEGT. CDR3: CASRPTGGFQPQHF. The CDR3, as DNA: TGTGCCAGCAGACCTACAGGGGGCTTTCAGCCCCAGCATTTT.

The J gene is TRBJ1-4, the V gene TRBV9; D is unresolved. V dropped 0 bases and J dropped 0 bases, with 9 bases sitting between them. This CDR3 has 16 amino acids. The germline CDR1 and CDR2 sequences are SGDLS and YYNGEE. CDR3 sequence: CASSVGSGATNEKLFF. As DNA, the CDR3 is TGTGCCAGCAGCGTAGGGTCGGGAGCAACTAATGAAAAACTGTTTTTT.

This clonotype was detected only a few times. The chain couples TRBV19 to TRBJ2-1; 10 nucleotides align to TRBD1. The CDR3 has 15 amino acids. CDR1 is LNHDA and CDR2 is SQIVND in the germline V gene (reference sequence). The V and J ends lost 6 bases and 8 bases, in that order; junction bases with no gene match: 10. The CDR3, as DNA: TGTGCCAGTAGGGACCCCGGACAGGGGGTCGATGAGCAGTTCTTC. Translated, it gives CASRDPGQGVDEQFF.

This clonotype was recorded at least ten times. The CDR3 region is CAATGGADKHSNQPQHF. In DNA form, the CDR3 reads TGTGCCGCCACAGGGGGGGCGGATAAACATAGCAATCAGCCCCAGCATTTT. This chain joins TRBV9 and TRBJ1-5, with 8 bases that match TRBD1. This CDR3 comprises 17 residues. In germline, CDR1 is SGDLS, CDR2 YYNGEE. V shed 10 bases, J shed 0 bases, and the junction held 15 bases outside the gene matches.

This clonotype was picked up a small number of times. For the CDR3, the DNA is TGCGCCAGCAGCCAAGATGAGGCCATCAATGAGCAGTTCTTC. Encoded protein: CASSQDEAINEQFF. This chain links TRBV4-1 with TRBJ2-1; D ambiguous. Between the trimmed V and J ends, which lost 0 bases and 6 bases, there was a span of 9 bases. The CDR3 consists of 14 residues. Per germline, CDR1 MGHRA and CDR2 YSYEKL.

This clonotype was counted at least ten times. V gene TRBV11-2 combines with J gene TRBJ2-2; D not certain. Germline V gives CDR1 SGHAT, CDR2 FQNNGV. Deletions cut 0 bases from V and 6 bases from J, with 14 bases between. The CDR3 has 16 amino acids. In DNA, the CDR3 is TGTGCCAGCAGCTTAGAACGGGTCGGCATAGCCGGGGAGCTGTTTTTT. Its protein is CASSLERVGIAGELFF.

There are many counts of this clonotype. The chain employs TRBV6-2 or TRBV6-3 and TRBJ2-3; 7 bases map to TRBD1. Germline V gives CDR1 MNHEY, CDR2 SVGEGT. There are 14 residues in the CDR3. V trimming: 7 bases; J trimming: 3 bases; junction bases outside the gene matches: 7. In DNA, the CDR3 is TGTGCCAGCACCCGGACAGGACGGACAGATACGCAGTATTTT. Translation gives CASTRTGRTDTQYF.

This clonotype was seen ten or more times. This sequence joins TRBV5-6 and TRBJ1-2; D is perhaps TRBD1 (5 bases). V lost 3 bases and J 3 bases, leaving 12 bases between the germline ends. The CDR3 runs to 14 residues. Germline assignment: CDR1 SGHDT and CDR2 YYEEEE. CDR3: CASSSTGTYYGYTF. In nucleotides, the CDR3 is TGTGCCAGCAGCTCCACCGGGACCTACTATGGCTACACCTTC.

CDR3: CASSLEAGGWNEQFF. The DNA of the CDR3 is TGTGCCAGCAGCTTAGAGGCGGGAGGGTGGAATGAGCAGTTCTTC. The gene calls are TRBV7-9 and TRBJ2-1; TRBD2 matches at 9 bases. CDR1 and CDR2 (germline): SEHNR, FQNEAQ (reference sequence). This CDR3 comprises 15 residues. Unmatched junction bases numbered 5, after V lost 1 base and J lost 7 bases.

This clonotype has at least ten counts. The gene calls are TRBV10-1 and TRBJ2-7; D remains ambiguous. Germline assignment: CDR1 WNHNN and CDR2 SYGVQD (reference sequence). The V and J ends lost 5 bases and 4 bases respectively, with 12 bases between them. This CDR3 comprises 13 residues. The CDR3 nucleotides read TGCGCCAGCAGTCTCTCACCTAGATACGAGCAGTACGTC. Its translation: CASSLSPRYEQYV.

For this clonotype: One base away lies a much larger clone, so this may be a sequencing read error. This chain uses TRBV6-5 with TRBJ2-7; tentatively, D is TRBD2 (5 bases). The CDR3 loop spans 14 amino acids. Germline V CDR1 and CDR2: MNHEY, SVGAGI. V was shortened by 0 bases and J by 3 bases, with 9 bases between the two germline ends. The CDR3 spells CASSYSKGDYEQYF. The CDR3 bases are TGTGCCAGCAGTTACTCGAAGGGAGACTACGAGCAGTACTTC.

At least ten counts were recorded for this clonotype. CDR3 region: CASSDDRHTNNQPQHF. The CDR3 bases are TGTGCCAGCAGCGACGACAGACATACTAACAATCAGCCCCAGCATTTT. The genes are TRBV5-5 and TRBJ1-5, with D possibly being TRBD1 (5 bases). V shed 4 bases and J shed 3 bases, with 17 bases lying between them. Germline V gene lookup returns CDR1 SGHKS and CDR2 YYEKEE (reference sequence). CDR3 length: 16 amino acids. Full variable domain (remainder filled in from reference TRBV5-5 and TRBJ1-5): DAGVTQSPTHLIKTRGQQVTLRCSPISGHKSVSWYQQVLGQGPQFIFQYYEKEERGRGNFPDRFSARQFPNYSSELNVNALLLGDSALYLCASSDDRHTNNQPQHFGDGTRLSIL.

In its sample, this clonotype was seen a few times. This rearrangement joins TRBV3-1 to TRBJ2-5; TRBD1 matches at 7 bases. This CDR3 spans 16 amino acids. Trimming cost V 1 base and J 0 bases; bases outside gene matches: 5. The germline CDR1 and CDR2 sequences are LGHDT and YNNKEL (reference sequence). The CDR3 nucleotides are TGTGCCAGCAGCCAAGTTGACAGGGTGGACCAAGAGACCCAGTACTTC. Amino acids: CASSQVDRVDQETQYF.

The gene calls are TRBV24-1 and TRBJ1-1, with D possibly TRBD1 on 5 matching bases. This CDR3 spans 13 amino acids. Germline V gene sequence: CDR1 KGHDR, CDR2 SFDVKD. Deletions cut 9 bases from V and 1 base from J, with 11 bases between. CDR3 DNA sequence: TGTGCCACCCGAAGGGGCGGGAACACTGAAGCTTTCTTT. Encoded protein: CATRRGGNTEAFF.

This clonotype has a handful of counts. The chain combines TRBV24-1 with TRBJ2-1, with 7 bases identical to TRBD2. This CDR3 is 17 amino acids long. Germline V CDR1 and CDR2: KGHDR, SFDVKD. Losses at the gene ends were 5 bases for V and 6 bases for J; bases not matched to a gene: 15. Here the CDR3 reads CATSGPWEGGGCNEQFF. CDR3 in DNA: TGTGCCACCAGTGGTCCGTGGGAGGGCGGCGGCTGCAATGAGCAGTTCTTC.

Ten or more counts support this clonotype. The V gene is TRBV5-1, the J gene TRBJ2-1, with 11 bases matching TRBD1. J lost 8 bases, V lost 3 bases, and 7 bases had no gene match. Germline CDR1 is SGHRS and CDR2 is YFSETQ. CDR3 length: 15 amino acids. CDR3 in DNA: TGCGCCAGCAGCTATCCGGGACAGGGGGTCGATGAGCAGTTCTTC. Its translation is CASSYPGQGVDEQFF.

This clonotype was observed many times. CDR3 residues: CASRPGLAGVRDEQFF. As DNA, the CDR3 is TGTGCCAGCAGACCAGGACTAGCGGGAGTTAGGGATGAGCAGTTCTTC. The chain carries TRBV12-3 or TRBV12-4 and TRBJ2-1; the match to TRBD2 covers 13 bases. The CDR3 extends over 16 amino acids. The ends lost 6 bases at V and 8 bases at J; junction bases unmatched: 10.

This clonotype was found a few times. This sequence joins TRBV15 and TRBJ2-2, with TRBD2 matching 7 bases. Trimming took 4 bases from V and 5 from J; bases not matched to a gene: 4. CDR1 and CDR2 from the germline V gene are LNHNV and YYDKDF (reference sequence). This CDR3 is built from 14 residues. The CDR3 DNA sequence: TGTGCCACCAGCATACCGGGGGGAACCGGGGAGCTGTTTTTT. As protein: CATSIPGGTGELFF.

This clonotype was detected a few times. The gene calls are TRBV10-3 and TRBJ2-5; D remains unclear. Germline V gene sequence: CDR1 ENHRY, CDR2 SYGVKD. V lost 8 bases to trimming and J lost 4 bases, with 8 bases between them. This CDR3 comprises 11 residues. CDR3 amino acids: CAIGPLETQYF. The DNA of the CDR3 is TGTGCCATCGGGCCGCTAGAGACCCAGTACTTC.

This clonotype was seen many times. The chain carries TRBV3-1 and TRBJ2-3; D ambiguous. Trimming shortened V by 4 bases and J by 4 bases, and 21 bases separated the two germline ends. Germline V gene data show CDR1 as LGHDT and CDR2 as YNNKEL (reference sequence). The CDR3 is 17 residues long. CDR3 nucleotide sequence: TGTGCCAGCAGCCTCTCGGATATGGCGGCCCCCTCAGATACGCAGTATTTT. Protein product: CASSLSDMAAPSDTQYF.

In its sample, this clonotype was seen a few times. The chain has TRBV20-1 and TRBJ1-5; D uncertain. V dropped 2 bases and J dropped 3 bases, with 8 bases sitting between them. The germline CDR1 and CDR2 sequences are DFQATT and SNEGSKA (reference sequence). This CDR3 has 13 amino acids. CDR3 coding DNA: TGCAGTGCTAGAATCGGATACAATCAGCCCCAGCATTTT. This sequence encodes CSARIGYNQPQHF.

The CDR3 loop is CASSLIADTSYNEQFF. CDR3 coding DNA: TGTGCCAGCAGCTTAATAGCGGACACCTCCTACAATGAGCAGTTCTTC. The rearrangement links TRBV5-6 to TRBJ2-1; possibly TRBD2 for D (6 bases). Germline V gene sequence: CDR1 SGHDT, CDR2 YYEEEE. The germline V and J ends were trimmed by 2 bases and 0 bases, with 12 bases remaining between them. The CDR3 is 16 residues long.

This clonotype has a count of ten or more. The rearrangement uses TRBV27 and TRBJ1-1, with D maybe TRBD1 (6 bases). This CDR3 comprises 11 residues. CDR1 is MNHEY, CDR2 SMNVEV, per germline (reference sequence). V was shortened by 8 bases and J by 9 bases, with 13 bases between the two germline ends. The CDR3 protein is CASGKQGQAFF. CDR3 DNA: TGTGCCAGCGGAAAACAGGGACAAGCTTTCTTT.

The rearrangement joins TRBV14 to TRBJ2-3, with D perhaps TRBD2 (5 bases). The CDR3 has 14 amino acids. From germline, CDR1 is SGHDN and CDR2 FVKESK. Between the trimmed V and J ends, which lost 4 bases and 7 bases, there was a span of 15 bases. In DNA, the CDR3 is TGTGCCAGCAGCCCACTAGTTTCGCAAAATACGCAGTATTTT. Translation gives CASSPLVSQNTQYF.

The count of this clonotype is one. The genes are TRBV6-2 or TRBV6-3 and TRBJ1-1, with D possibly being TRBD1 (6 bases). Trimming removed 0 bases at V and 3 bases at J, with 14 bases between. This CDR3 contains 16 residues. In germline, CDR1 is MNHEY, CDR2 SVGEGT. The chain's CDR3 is CASSYSRGGFDTEAFF. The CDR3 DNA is TGTGCCAGCAGTTACTCGAGGGGGGGGTTTGACACTGAAGCTTTCTTT.

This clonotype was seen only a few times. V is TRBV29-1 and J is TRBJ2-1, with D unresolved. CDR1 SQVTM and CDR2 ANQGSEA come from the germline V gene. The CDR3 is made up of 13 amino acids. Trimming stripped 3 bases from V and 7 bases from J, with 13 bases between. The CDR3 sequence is CSVEEGLGNEQFF. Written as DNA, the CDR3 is TGCAGCGTTGAGGAAGGGTTGGGAAATGAGCAGTTCTTC.

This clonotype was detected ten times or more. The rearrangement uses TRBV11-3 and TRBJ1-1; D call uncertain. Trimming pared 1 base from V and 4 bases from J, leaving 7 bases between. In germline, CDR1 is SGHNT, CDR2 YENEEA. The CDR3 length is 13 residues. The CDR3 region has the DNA TGTGCCAGCAGCTTAGTGCACGGCACTGAAGCTTTCTTT. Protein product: CASSLVHGTEAFF.

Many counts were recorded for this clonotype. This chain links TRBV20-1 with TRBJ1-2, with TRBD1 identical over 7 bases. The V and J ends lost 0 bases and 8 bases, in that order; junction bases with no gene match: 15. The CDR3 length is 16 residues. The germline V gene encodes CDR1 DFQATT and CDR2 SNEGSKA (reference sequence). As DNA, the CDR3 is TGCAGTGCTAGAGATAGGGGACAGAAATACTGGTGGGGCTACACCTTC. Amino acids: CSARDRGQKYWWGYTF.

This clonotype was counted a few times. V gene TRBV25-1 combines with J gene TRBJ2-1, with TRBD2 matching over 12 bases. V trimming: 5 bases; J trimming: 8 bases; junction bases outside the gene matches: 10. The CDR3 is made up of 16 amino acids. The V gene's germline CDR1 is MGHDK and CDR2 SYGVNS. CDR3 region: CASSQLAGGRRDEQFF. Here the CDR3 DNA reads TGTGCCAGCAGTCAACTAGCGGGAGGCCGGCGGGATGAGCAGTTCTTC.

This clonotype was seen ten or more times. This CDR3 is CSVRDRGSRYEQYF. The CDR3 DNA is TGCAGCGTCCGGGATAGAGGGAGCCGCTACGAGCAGTACTTC. The chain carries TRBV29-1 and TRBJ2-7; tentatively, D is TRBD2 (5 bases). The V gene's germline CDR1 is SQVTM and CDR2 ANQGSEA. Trimming pared 6 bases from V and 3 bases from J, leaving 18 bases between. The CDR3 contains 14 residues.